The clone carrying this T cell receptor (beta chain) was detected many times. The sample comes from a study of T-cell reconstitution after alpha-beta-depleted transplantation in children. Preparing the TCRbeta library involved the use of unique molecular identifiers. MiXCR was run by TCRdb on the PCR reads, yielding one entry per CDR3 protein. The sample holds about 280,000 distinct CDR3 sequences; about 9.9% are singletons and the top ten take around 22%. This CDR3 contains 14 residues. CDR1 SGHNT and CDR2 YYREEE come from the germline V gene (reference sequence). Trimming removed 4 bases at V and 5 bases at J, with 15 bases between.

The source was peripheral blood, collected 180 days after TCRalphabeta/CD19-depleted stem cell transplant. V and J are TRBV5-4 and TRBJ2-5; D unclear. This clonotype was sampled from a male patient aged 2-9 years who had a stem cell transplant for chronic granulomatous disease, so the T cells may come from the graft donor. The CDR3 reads CASSLTGSWETQYF. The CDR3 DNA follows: TGTGCCAGCAGCCTAACCGGGTCCTGGGAGACCCAGTACTTC.